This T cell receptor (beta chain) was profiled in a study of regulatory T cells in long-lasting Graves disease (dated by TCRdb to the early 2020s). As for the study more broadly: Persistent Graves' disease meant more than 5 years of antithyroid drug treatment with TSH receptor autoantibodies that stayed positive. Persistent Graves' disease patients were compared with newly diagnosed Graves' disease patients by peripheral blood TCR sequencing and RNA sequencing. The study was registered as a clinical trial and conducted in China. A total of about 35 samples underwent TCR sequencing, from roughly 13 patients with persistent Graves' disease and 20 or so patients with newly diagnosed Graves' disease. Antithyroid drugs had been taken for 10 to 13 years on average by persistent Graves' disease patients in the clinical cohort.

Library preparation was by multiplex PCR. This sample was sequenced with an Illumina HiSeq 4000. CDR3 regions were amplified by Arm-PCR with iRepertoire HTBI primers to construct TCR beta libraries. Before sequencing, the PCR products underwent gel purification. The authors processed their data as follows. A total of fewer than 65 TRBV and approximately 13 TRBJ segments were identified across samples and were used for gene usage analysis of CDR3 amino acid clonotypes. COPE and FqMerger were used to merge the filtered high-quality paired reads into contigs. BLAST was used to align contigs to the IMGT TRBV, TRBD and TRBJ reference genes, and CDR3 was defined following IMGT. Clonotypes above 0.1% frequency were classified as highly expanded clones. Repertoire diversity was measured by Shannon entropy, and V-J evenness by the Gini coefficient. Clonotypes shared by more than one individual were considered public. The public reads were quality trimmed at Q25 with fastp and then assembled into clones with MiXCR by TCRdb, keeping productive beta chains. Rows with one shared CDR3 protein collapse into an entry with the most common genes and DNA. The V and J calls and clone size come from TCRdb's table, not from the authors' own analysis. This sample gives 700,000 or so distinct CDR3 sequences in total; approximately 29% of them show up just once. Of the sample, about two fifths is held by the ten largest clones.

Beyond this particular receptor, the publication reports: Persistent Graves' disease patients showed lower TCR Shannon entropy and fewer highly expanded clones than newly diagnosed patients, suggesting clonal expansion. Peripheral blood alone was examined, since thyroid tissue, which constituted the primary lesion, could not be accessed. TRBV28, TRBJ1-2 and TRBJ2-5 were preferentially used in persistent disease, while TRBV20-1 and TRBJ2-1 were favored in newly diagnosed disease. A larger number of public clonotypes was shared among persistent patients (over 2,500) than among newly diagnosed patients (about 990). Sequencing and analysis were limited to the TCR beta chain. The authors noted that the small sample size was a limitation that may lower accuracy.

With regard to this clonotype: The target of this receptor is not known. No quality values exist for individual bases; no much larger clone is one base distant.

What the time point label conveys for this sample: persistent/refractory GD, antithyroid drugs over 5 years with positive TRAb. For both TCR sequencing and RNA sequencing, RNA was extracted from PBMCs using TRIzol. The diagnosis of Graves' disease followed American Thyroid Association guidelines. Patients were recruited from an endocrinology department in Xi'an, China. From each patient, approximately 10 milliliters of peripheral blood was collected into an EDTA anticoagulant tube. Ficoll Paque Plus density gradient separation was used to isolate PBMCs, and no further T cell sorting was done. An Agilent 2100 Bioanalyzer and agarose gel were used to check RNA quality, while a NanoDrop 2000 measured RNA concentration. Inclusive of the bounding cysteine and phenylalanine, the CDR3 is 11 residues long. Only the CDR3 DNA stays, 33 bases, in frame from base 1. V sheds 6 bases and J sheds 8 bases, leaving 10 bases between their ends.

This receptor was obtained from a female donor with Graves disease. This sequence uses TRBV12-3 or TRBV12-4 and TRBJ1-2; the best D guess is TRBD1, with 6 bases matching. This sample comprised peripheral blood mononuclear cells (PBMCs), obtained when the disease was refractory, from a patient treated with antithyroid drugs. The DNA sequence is TGTGCCAGCAGCGCCACAGGGGGCTACACCTTC. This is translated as CASSATGGYTF.